Below, one T cell receptor beta chain is given with its context. The CDR3 sequence is 14 residues long. Germline trimming cut 5 bases from V and 6 bases from J; bases unmatched to any gene: 6. The data stem from a study of identical twins. Via MiXCR, TCRdb re-called the 5' RACE reads, giving one row per CDR3 protein. The sample yields fewer than 500,000 distinct CDR3 sequences, 20% to 25% seen once. The same data also contributed to another study, on T cells expressing NK-cell markers. From that report: What restricted sorting to alpha-beta TCR T cells in several experiments was an anti-gamma-delta TCR antibody.

The chain employs TRBV12-3 or TRBV12-4 and TRBJ2-2; TRBD1 aligns across 7 bases. This sequence originates from a woman under 30 in good health. The sequenced sample was CD4+ T cells sorted from blood. This chain's CDR3 is CASSRQGAAGELFF. The CDR3 DNA reads as TGTGCCAGCAGTCGACAGGGCGCGGCCGGGGAGCTGTTTTTT.